The TCR beta chain under discussion was sequenced for a study of cytomegalovirus exposure and HLA in healthy donors. Study conclusions and caveats: One cluster of highly shared sequence variants probably arose as a sequencing artifact. Association of approximately 18,000 TCR beta sequences with HLA alleles was found at 0.05 false discovery rate in a later analysis. An analysis was carried out at a later point. It showed that HLA-associated TCR beta chains were more clonally expanded than equally common non-associated chains.

Unmatched junction bases numbered 8, after V lost 6 bases and J lost 3 bases. CDR3 length: 15 residues. Germline CDR1 reads MNHNS; CDR2 reads SASEGT. PCR used 60 Vbeta primers and 13 Jbeta primers. In the authors' workflow: In a later analysis, roughly 11 million of about 80 million unique beta chains occurred in at least two donors. Some clones are missing from TCRdb's copy, which holds only in-frame ones; the method was immunoSEQ multiplex PCR. The DNA gave D and trimming, while V, J and clone size come from that table. The top ten hold 8% to 10% of the sample, which has 110,000 or so clones, 67% seen once. This clone was counted between two and nine times. Its target is not known.

Specimen: PBMCs. This receptor was identified in a man between 18 and 29 years old in good health and CMV-seropositive. The chain recombines TRBV6-1 with TRBJ1-2; 9 bases map to TRBD1. The CDR3 loop reads CASRYQGQGYYGYTF. The DNA for the CDR3 is TGTGCCAGCAGGTACCAGGGACAGGGCTACTATGGCTACACCTTC.